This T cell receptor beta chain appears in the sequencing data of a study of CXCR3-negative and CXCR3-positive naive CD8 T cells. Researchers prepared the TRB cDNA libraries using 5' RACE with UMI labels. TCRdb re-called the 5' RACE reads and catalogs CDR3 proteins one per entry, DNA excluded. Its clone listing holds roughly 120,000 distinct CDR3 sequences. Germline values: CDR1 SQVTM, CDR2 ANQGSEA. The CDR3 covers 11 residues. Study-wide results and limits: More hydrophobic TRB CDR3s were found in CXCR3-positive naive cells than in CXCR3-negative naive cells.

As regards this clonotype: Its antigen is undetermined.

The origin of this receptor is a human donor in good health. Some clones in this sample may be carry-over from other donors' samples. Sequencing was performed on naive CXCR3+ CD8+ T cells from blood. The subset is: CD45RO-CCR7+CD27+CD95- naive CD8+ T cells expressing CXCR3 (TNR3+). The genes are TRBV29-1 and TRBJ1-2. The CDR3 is CSVEAHYGYTF.